This T cell receptor (beta chain) was documented in a study of blood T cell repertoires in COVID-19. Study as a whole: Whether acute or convalescent, the COVID-19 samples came from the United States, Italy and Spain. Sources were T cells, B-cell-depleted T cells, or PBMCs; the material itself was cDNA or gDNA.

From germline, CDR1 is SGHAT and CDR2 FQNNGV. The CDR3 is 16 amino acids. Unmatched junction bases numbered 10, after V lost 5 bases and J lost 5 bases. This clone has just a few counts. Authors' analysis steps: Counts of nucleated cells, estimated from reference gene primer amplification, were obtained. Libraries were prepared by immunoSEQ multiplex PCR; TCRdb keeps only in-frame clonotypes and omits some of them. V and J calls and clone size are copied from that table; D and trimming were computed from the DNA. The sample consists of some 150,000 clones, about 82% of them appearing once. The clonotype was recovered from a woman in her thirties or forties with active or convalescent COVID-19. This chain connects TRBV11-2 to TRBJ2-2, with 8 bases lining up with TRBD1. Sequenced input: peripheral blood. The CDR3 DNA is TGTGCCAGCAGCCCCCACGGACAGGGTGGGACCGGGGAGCTGTTTTTT. Residues: CASSPHGQGGTGELFF.